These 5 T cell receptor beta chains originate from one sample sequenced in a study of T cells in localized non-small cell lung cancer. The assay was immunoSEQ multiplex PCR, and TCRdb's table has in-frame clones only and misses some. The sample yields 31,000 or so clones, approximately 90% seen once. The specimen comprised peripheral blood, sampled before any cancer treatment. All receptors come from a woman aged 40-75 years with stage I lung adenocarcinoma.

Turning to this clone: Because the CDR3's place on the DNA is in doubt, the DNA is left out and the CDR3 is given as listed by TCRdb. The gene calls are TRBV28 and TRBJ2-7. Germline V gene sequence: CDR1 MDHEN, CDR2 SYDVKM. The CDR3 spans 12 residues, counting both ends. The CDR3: CASRPVLREQYF.

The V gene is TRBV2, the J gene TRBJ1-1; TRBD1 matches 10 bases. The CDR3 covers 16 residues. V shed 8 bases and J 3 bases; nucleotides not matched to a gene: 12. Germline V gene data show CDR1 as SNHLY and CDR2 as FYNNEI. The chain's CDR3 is CASRTGTGVRHTEAFF. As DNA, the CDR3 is TGTGCCAGCCGAACCGGGACAGGGGTTCGTCACACTGAAGCTTTCTTT.

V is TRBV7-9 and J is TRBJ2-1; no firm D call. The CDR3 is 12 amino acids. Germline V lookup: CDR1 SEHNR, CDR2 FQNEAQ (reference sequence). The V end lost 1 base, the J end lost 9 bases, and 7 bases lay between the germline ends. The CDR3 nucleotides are TGTGCCAGCAGCTTAGTTGAAATTGAGCAGTTCTTC. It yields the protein CASSLVEIEQFF.

CDR3 sequence reads: CASSAGGPLAKNIQYF. CDR3 DNA: TGTGCCAGCAGTGCGGGGGGACCTCTAGCCAAAAACATTCAGTACTTC. This rearrangement joins TRBV6-1 to TRBJ2-4, with 7 bases fitting TRBD2. The CDR3 totals 16 residues. Germline assignment: CDR1 MNHNS and CDR2 SASEGT. The J segment lost 0 bases and the V segment lost 4 bases, leaving 6 bases of the junction unmatched.

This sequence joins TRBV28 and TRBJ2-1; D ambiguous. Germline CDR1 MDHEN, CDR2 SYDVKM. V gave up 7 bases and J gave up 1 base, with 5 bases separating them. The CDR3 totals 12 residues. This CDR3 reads CASTNSYNEQFF. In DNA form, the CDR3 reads TGTGCCAGCACCAATTCCTACAATGAGCAGTTCTTC.